This TCR beta chain was documented in a study of PD-L1 blockade in urothelial cancer. Study context: Prior chemotherapy in patients spanned 0 to 3 regimens. At 3 weeks (second dose) and 6 weeks after starting treatment, blood was analyzed. Each blood sample yielded a median of 141,255 T cells.

Method: immunoSEQ multiplex PCR; TCRdb's copy keeps in-frame clones and lacks some. The sample has 14,000 to 15,000 clones, 70% to 90% seen once. The CDR3 has 16 amino acids. V dropped 2 bases and J dropped 5 bases, with 16 bases sitting between them. CDR1 and CDR2 from the germline V gene are SGHKS and YYEKEE (reference sequence). Patients' urothelial carcinoma was locally advanced or metastatic. The sequenced sample was PBMCs, obtained around atezolizumab (anti-PD-L1) treatment. This TCR was sampled from an older man with urothelial cancer. This chain joins TRBV5-5 and TRBJ2-2; D is possibly TRBD2 (5 bases). This CDR3 is CASSFFHGLGTGELFF. In DNA form, the CDR3 reads TGTGCCAGCAGCTTCTTTCACGGACTGGGGACCGGGGAGCTGTTTTTT.